Below, 8 T cell receptor beta chains from the same sample are listed, as sequenced in a study of cytomegalovirus exposure and HLA in healthy donors. The PCR employed 60 Vbeta primers together with 13 Jbeta primers. The repertoire was sequenced with immunoSEQ multiplex PCR; TCRdb's copy has only in-frame clones and lacks some. The sample contains roughly 130,000 clones, about three quarters of which appear only once. The sequencing sample was made of PBMCs. These receptors were collected from a human donor in good health.

The gene calls are TRBV10-3 and TRBJ1-1, with D possibly being TRBD1 (6 bases). Between the trimmed V and J ends, which lost 7 bases and 1 base, there was a span of 10 bases. Germline CDR1 is ENHRY and CDR2 is SYGVKD. The CDR3 length is 13 residues. The DNA for the CDR3 is TGTGCCATCAAAGGACAGTGGAACACTGAAGCTTTCTTT. Protein sequence: CAIKGQWNTEAFF.

CDR3 sequence reads: CASSSGQGNSPLHF. CDR3 sequence (DNA): TGTGCCAGCAGCTCGGGACAGGGTAATTCACCCCTCCACTTT. J is TRBJ1-6 and V is TRBV11-3; TRBD1 matches 9 bases. The germline gives CDR1 SGHNT, CDR2 YENEEA. The CDR3 is made up of 14 amino acids. Unmatched junction bases numbered 1, after V lost 4 bases and J lost 6 bases.

This clone is a singleton in its sample. The genes are TRBV6-6 and TRBJ1-5; possibly TRBD1 for D (6 bases). This CDR3 contains 14 residues. V was shortened by 7 bases and J by 1 base, with 11 bases between the two germline ends. Germline CDR1 reads MNHNY; CDR2 reads SVGAGI (reference sequence). The CDR3 coding sequence is TGTGCCAGCATGGGGCAGGGGAGCAATCAGCCCCAGCATTTT. Translating it yields CASMGQGSNQPQHF.

Note on this clone: Other DNA sequences in this specimen translate into the identical CDR3. The chain employs TRBV5-1 and TRBJ2-1; tentatively, D is TRBD2 (5 bases). V dropped 0 bases and J dropped 3 bases, with 7 bases sitting between them. This CDR3 spans 14 amino acids. The germline CDR1 and CDR2 sequences are SGHRS and YFSETQ. In DNA form, the CDR3 reads TGCGCCAGCAGCTTGGCCCGGGGCTACAATGAGCAGTTCTTC. It is translated as CASSLARGYNEQFF. The entire variable domain, with the rest obtained from reference TRBV5-1 and TRBJ2-1, is as follows: KAGVTQTPRYLIKTRGQQVTLSCSPISGHRSVSWYQQTPGQGLQFLFEYFSETQRNKGNFPGRFSGRQFSNSRSEMNVSTLELGDSALYLCASSLARGYNEQFFGPGTRLTVL.

This clone was counted a few times. The gene calls are TRBV4-1 and TRBJ1-2; TRBD1 matches at 8 bases. The V gene end was trimmed by 3 bases and the J gene end by 7 bases; junction bases not matched to a gene: 22. Germline CDR1 reads MGHRA; CDR2 reads YSYEKL. The CDR3 is 19 amino acids. CDR3 loop: CASSHLLPGQGPLGFGYTF. The CDR3 DNA reads as TGCGCCAGCAGCCACCTACTACCCGGACAGGGACCTCTCGGGTTTGGCTACACCTTC.

A few counts support this clone. The V call is TRBV6-1, the J call TRBJ2-7, with 10 bases that match TRBD1. This CDR3 spans 14 amino acids. J gave up 6 bases and V 4 bases, and 6 bases lay outside the gene matches. Germline V CDR1 and CDR2: MNHNS, SASEGT. The CDR3 DNA reads TGTGCCAGCAGTGGAGGACAGGGGGGGATCGAGCAGTACTTC. Translation: CASSGGQGGIEQYF.

This chain uses TRBV6-5 with TRBJ1-2, with 11 positions matching TRBD1. The trim removed 0 bases at V and 4 bases at J, leaving 1 base unmatched. The CDR3 is 15 residues long. Germline CDR1 is MNHEY and CDR2 is SVGAGI. For the CDR3, the DNA is TGTGCCAGCAGTTACTCGGGACAGGGGGGCTATGGCTACACCTTC. Translating gives CASSYSGQGGYGYTF.

The J gene is TRBJ2-5, the V gene TRBV11-2; 7 bases are shared with TRBD2. V dropped 4 bases and J dropped 9; count of bases not matched to a gene: 14. The CDR3 contains 15 residues. The germline V gene has CDR1 SGHAT and CDR2 FQNNGV. The CDR3 here is CASSSLGGVSGPQYF. CDR3 DNA sequence: TGTGCCAGCAGCTCCCTGGGGGGGGTCTCGGGGCCCCAGTACTTC.